This passage covers 4 T cell receptor beta chains from one sample sequenced in a study of PD-1 blockade in classical Hodgkin lymphoma. Time point defined: cycle 4 day 1 (C4D1), after less than seven weeks of nivolumab. All patients experienced relapse after autologous stem cell transplantation, and brentuximab vedotin exposure was variable. Here immunoSEQ multiplex PCR was the method, and the copy in TCRdb shows in-frame clones only, minus some. The table includes under 45,000 clones, 55% to 70% detected once. Material: peripheral blood mononuclear cells (PBMCs), obtained before the fourth cycle of nivolumab. The receptors derive from a human donor with classical Hodgkin lymphoma.

The rearrangement links TRBV5-4 to TRBJ2-5; 10 positions agree with TRBD2. This CDR3 is built from 15 residues. Germline loops: CDR1 SGHNT, CDR2 YYREEE (reference sequence). V lost 5 bases and J lost 2; bases outside the gene matches: 6. The chain's CDR3 is CASSGTSAAQETQYF. The CDR3, as DNA: TGTGCCAGCAGTGGGACTAGCGCAGCACAAGAGACCCAGTACTTC.

The gene calls are TRBV11-1 and TRBJ2-7, with D perhaps matching TRBD2 (6 bases). CDR1 is SGHAT and CDR2 is FQDESV in the germline V gene (reference sequence). The CDR3 has 15 residues. The V end lost 3 bases, the J end lost 2 bases, and 14 bases lay between the germline ends. The CDR3 DNA reads TGTGCCAGCAGCTTTCTCCGGGGACTTGCCTACGAGCAGTACTTC. Encoded protein: CASSFLRGLAYEQYF.

This chain links TRBV10-3 with TRBJ1-5; 7 nucleotides match TRBD1. CDR1 and CDR2 (germline): ENHRY, SYGVKD. The CDR3 extends over 14 amino acids. J gave up 2 bases and V 10 bases, and 8 bases lay outside the gene matches. The CDR3 bases are TGTGCCACCACAGGGGAACGGGGCAATCAGCCCCAGCATTTT. Translation: CATTGERGNQPQHF.

The J gene is TRBJ2-1, the V gene TRBV5-1; TRBD1 matches at 8 bases. This CDR3 is 16 amino acids long. Trimming cost V 0 bases and J 8 bases; bases outside gene matches: 10. The germline V gene has CDR1 SGHRS and CDR2 YFSETQ. DNA of the CDR3: TGCGCCAGCAGCTTGGTGCTTAGTGTGACAGGGGATGAGCAGTTCTTC. Protein: CASSLVLSVTGDEQFF.